The T cell receptor beta chain described here comes from a study of cytotoxic CD8 clonotypes in ibrutinib-treated CLL. In germline, CDR1 is MNHEY, CDR2 SMNVEV (reference sequence). V was pared by 5 bases and J by 3 bases, with 6 bases of the junction left unmatched. The CDR3 consists of 16 residues. Generated by immunoSEQ multiplex PCR, the TCRdb table keeps only in-frame clones and is missing some. The sample includes approximately 300,000 clones, around four fifths seen only once; the top ten take 5% to 7%. The sequencing used PBMCs, collected before ibrutinib treatment. The rearrangement uses TRBV27 and TRBJ2-7; 14 nucleotides line up with TRBD2. The receptor was isolated from a human donor with chronic lymphocytic leukemia. Here the CDR3 reads CASSPGLAGGLYEQYF. In DNA form, the CDR3 reads TGTGCCAGCAGTCCCGGACTAGCGGGAGGTCTCTACGAGCAGTACTTC.